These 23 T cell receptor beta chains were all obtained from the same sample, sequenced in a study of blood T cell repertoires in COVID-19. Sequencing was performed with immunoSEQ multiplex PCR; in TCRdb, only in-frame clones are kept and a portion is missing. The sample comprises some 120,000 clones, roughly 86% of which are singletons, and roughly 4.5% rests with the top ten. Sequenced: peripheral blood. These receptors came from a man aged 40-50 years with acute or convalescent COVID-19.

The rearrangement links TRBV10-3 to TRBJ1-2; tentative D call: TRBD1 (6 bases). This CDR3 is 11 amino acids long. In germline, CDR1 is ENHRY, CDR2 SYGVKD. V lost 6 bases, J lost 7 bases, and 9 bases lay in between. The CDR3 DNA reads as TGTGCCATCAGAGAAGGGGGTGGCTACACCTTC. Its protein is CAIREGGGYTF.

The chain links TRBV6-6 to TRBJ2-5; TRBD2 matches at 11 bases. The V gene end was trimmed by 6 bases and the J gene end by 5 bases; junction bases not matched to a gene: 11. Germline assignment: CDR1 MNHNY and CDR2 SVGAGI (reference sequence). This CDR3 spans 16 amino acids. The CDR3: CASRLAGGPGTETQYF. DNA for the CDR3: TGTGCCAGCAGGCTAGCGGGGGGCCCGGGGACGGAGACCCAGTACTTC.

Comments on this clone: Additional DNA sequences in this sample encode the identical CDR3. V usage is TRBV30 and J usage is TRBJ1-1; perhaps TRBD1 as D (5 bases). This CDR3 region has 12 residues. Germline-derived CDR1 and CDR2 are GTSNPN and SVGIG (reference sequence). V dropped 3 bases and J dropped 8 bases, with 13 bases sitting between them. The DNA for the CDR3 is TGTGCCTGGAGGGGGCAGGCGGCAGAAGCTTTCTTT. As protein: CAWRGQAAEAFF.

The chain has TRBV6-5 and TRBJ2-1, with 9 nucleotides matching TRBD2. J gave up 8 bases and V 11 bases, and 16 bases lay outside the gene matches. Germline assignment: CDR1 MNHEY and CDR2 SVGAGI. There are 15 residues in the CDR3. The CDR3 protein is CAACPSGNLRDEQFF. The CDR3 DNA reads TGTGCCGCATGTCCTAGCGGGAACCTTAGGGATGAGCAGTTCTTC.

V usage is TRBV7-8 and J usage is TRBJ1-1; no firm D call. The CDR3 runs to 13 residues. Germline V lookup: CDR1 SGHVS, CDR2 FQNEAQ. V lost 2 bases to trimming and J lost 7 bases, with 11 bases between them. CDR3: CASSLFIGGEAFF. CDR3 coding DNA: TGTGCCAGCAGCTTATTTATTGGAGGTGAAGCTTTCTTT.

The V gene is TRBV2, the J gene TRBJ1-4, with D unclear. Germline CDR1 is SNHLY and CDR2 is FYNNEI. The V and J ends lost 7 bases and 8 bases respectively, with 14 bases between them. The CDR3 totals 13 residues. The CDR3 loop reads CASTQYSGEKLFF. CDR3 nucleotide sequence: TGTGCCAGCACCCAGTACTCGGGAGAAAAACTGTTTTTT.

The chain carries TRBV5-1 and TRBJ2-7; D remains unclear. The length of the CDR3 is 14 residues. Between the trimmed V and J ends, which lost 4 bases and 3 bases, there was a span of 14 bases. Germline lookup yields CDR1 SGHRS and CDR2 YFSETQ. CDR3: CASSRRGFGYEQYF. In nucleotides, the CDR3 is TGCGCCAGCAGCCGCCGCGGTTTTGGCTACGAGCAGTACTTC.

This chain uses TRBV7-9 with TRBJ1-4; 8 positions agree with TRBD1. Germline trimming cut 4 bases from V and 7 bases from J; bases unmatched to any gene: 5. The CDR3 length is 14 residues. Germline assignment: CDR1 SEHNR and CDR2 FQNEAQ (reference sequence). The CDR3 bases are TGTGCCAGCAGCTGGACAGGGAGCGGTGAAAAACTGTTTTTT. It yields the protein CASSWTGSGEKLFF.

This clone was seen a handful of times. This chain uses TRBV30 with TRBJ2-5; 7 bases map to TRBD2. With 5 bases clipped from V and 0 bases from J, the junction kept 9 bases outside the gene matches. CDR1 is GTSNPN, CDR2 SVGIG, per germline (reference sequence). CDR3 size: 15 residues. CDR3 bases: TGTGCCTGGTGTGCTAGCGGAACGTACCAAGAGACCCAGTACTTC. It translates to CAWCASGTYQETQYF.

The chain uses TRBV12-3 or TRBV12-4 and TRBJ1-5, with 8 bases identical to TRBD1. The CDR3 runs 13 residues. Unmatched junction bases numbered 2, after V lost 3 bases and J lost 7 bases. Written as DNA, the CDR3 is TGTGCCAGCAGTTTTAACAGGGGGCAGCCCCAGCATTTT. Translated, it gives CASSFNRGQPQHF.

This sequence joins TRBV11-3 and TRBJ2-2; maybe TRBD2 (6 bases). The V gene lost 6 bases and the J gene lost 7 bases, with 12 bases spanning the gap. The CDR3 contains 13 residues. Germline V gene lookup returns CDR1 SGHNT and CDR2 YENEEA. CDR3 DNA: TGTGCCAGCAGTGGGTCTAGCGTCGGGGAGCTGTTTTTT. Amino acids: CASSGSSVGELFF.

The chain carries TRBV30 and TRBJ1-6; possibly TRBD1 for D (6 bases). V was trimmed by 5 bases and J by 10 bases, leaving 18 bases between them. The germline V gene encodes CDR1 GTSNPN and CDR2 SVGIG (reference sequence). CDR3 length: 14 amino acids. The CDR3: CAWGPGQTGSPLHF. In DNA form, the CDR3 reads TGTGCCTGGGGGCCGGGACAAACGGGATCACCCCTCCACTTT.

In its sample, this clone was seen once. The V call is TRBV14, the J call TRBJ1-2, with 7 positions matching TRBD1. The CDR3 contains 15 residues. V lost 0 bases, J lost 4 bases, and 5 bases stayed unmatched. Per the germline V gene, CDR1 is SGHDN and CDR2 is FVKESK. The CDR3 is CASSQEGQRSYGYTF. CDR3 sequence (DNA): TGTGCCAGCAGCCAAGAGGGACAGCGCTCCTATGGCTACACCTTC. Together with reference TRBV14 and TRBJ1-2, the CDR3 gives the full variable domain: EAGVTQFPSHSVIEKGQTVTLRCDPISGHDNLYWYRRVMGKEIKFLLHFVKESKQDESGMPNNRFLAERTGGTYSTLKVQPAELEDSGVYFCASSQEGQRSYGYTFGSGTRLTVV.

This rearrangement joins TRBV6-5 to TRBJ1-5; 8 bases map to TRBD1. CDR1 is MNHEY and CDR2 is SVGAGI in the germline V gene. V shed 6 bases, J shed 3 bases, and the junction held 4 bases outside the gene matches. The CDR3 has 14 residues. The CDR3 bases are TGTGCCAGCAGCTGGGACAGGAACAATCAGCCCCAGCATTTT. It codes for CASSWDRNNQPQHF.

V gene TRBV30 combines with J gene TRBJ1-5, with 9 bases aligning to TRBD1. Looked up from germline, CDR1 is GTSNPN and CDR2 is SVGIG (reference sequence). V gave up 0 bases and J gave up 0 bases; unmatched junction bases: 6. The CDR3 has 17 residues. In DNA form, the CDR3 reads TGTGCCTGGAGTGTACAGGGGGCCTGGGTTAGCAATCAGCCCCAGCATTTT. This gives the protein CAWSVQGAWVSNQPQHF.

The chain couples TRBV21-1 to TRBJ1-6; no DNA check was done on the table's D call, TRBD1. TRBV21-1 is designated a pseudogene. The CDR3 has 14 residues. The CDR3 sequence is CASSKTGETSPLHF. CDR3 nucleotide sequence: TGTGCCAGCAGCAAGACAGGGGAGACTTCACCCCTCCACTTT.

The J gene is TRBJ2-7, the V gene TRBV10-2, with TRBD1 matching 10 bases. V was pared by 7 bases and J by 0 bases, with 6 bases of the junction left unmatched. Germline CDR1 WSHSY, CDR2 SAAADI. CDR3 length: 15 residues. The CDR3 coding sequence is TGCGCCAGCACCGGGACAGGGGCGACCTCCTACGAGCAGTACTTC. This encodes CASTGTGATSYEQYF.

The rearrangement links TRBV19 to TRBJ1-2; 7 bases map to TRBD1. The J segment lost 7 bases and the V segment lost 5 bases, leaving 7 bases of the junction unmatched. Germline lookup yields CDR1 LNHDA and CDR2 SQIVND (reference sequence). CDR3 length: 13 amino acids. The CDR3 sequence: CASSLQGHGGYTF. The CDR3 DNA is TGTGCCAGTAGTCTACAGGGGCACGGTGGCTACACCTTC.

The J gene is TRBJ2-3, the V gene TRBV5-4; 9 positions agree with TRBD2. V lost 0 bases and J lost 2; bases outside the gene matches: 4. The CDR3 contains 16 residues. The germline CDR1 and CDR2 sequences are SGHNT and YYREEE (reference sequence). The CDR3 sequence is CASSLGGGLATDTQYF. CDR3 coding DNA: TGTGCCAGCAGCTTGGGGGGGGGACTAGCCACAGATACGCAGTATTTT.

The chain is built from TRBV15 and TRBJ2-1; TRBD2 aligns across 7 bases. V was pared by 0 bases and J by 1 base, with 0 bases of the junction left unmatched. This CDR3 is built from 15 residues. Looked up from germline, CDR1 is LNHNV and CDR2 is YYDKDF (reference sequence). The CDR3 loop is CATSREGGSYNEQFF. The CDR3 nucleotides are TGTGCCACCAGCAGAGAGGGGGGGTCCTACAATGAGCAGTTCTTC.

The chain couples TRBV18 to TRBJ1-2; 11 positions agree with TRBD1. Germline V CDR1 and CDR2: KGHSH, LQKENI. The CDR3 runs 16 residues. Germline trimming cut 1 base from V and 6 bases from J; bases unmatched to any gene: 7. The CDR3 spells CASSPLLGQGADGYTF. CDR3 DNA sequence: TGTGCCAGCTCACCACTCCTAGGACAGGGGGCAGATGGCTACACCTTC.

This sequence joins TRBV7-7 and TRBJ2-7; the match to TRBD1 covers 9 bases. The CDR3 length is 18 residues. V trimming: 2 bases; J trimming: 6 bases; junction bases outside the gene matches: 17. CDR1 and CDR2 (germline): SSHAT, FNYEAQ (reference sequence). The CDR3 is CASSLFPATGTGSIEQYF. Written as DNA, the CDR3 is TGTGCCAGCAGCTTATTTCCGGCCACCGGGACAGGGAGCATCGAGCAGTACTTC.

The CDR3 sequence is CAWGTGTGHQPQHF. The CDR3 DNA is TGTGCCTGGGGTACTGGGACAGGGCATCAGCCCCAGCATTTT. The genes are TRBV30 and TRBJ1-5, with TRBD1 identical over 9 bases. The germline gives CDR1 GTSNPN, CDR2 SVGIG (reference sequence). The ends lost 5 bases at V and 5 bases at J; junction bases unmatched: 7. The CDR3 spans 14 residues.